The sample holds one count of the clone carrying this T cell receptor beta chain. Its cognate antigen is unknown. This entry belongs to a study of identical twins. Regarding the study as a whole: A cross-sectional statistical analysis, not follow-up of the same donors, supported the conclusions. Shared out-of-frame alpha sequences (those common to twins) showed excess low generation probability. The authors noted that invariant MAIT and iNKT cells could partly confound zero-insertion analyses.

Template switching added a universal primer binding site, and final cDNA carried unique molecular identifiers. TCRdb processed the 5' RACE reads anew with MiXCR; each CDR3 protein has one entry. The table records 520,000 or so distinct CDR3 sequences, less than 25% of them present only once. This sample was also put to use in a study of T cells expressing NK-cell markers.

Specimen: CD4+ T cells sorted from blood. The TCR was taken from a woman between 18 and 29 years old in good health.

The DNA of the CDR3 is TGCGCCAGCAGCCCGGGGAGCCCCGGGGCAGATACGCAGTATTTT. Amino acid sequence: CASSPGSPGADTQYF. The chain couples TRBV4-3 to TRBJ2-3, with D perhaps TRBD2 (5 bases). This CDR3 has 15 residues. V was pared by 4 bases and J by 4 bases, with 15 bases between. The germline CDR1 and CDR2 sequences are LGHNA and YSLEER.